This T cell receptor beta chain was captured by sequencing in a study of shared clonotypes between healthy human individuals. Losses at the gene ends were 4 bases for V and 3 bases for J; bases not matched to a gene: 0. The CDR3 consists of 12 residues. Germline loops: CDR1 SGHKS, CDR2 YYEKEE (reference sequence). Sequenced by immunoSEQ multiplex PCR; TCRdb stores in-frame clones only, minus some. The sample has over a million clones; about 75% are singletons. Only Caucasian adults living in Nashville, Tennessee made up the donor group. This receptor was obtained from a man aged 18 to 35 in good health. Material for sequencing was memory CD4+ T cells sorted from blood. The subset was: CD45RA-negative fraction. The chain is built from TRBV5-5 and TRBJ2-5; 7 nucleotides agree with TRBD2. In nucleotides, the CDR3 is TGTGCCAGCAGCAGCGGGAAAGAGACCCAGTACTTC. Protein product: CASSSGKETQYF.